This entry lists 10 T cell receptor beta chains sequenced from one sample in a study of T cell repertoires in cytomegalovirus infection. Using its own MiXCR run on the reads, TCRdb lists one record per CDR3 protein. The table has fewer than 550,000 distinct CDR3 sequences, over 9% seen once. Source material: PBMCs. The source is a human donor in good health (CMV status not recorded). Some clones in this sample may be carry-over from other donors' samples.

The count of this clonotype is one. V gene TRBV28 combines with J gene TRBJ2-2, with 9 nucleotides matching TRBD2. This CDR3 is 17 amino acids long. Per the germline V gene, CDR1 is MDHEN and CDR2 is SYDVKM. Germline trimming cut 2 bases from V and 0 bases from J; bases unmatched to any gene: 4. The CDR3 loop is CASSLRREGPNTGELFF. CDR3 nucleotides: TGTGCCAGCAGTTTAAGGCGGGAGGGACCGAACACCGGGGAGCTGTTTTTT.

Ten or more counts support this clonotype. This sequence joins TRBV19 and TRBJ1-1; maybe TRBD1 (6 bases). Per the germline V gene, CDR1 is LNHDA and CDR2 is SQIVND (reference sequence). The V and J ends lost 5 bases and 6 bases respectively, with 19 bases between them. CDR3 length equals 15 residues. CDR3 amino acids: CASSLSGQGRSEAFF. As DNA, the CDR3 is TGTGCCAGTAGTCTATCGGGGCAGGGGAGATCTGAAGCTTTCTTT.

This clonotype has just a few counts. The chain recombines TRBV29-1 with TRBJ1-1, with 8 bases matching TRBD1. The CDR3 contains 13 residues. The germline V gene encodes CDR1 SQVTM and CDR2 ANQGSEA. The V segment lost 6 bases and the J segment 5 bases; nucleotides outside the gene matches: 8. CDR3 bases: TGCAGCGTCCGCAGGGGGCCGATGACTGAAGCTTTCTTT. Translating gives CSVRRGPMTEAFF.

The sample holds a few counts of this clonotype. The chain links TRBV6-6 to TRBJ1-2; D is unresolved. Germline CDR1 MNHNY, CDR2 SVGAGI (reference sequence). CDR3 size: 14 residues. The V and J ends lost 5 bases and 7 bases respectively, with 17 bases between them. The CDR3 is CASSASGRVGGYTF. CDR3 sequence (DNA): TGTGCCAGCAGTGCTTCTGGGAGGGTAGGTGGCTACACCTTC.

This clonotype was seen at least ten times. This sequence joins TRBV6-1 and TRBJ2-3; D gene ambiguous. From germline, CDR1 is MNHNS and CDR2 SASEGT. CDR3 length equals 13 residues. V lost 6 bases and J lost 1, with 8 bases in between. The CDR3 region has the DNA TGTGCCAGCAGGATGCCGGGCACAGATACGCAGTATTTT. This codes for CASRMPGTDTQYF.

The gene calls are TRBV20-1 and TRBJ2-3; 8 positions agree with TRBD2. J lost 6 bases, V lost 1 base, and 6 bases had no gene match. This CDR3 region has 14 residues. Germline V gene data show CDR1 as DFQATT and CDR2 as SNEGSKA (reference sequence). CDR3 coding DNA: TGCAGTGCTAGAGGACGGGGGGGCCGGGATACGCAGTATTTT. Its protein product is CSARGRGGRDTQYF.

A word on this clonotype: Mismatch with germline at one junction end may stem from a read error. The CDR3 region is CASRTDSHNEQFF. CDR3 in DNA: TGTGCCAGCAGAACCGACTCCCACAATGAGCAGTTCTTC. This chain links TRBV4-2 with TRBJ2-1; D ambiguous. The CDR3 is 13 residues long. CDR1 and CDR2 from the germline V gene are LGHNA and YNFKEQ.

This clonotype was found a few times. The genes are TRBV14 and TRBJ1-1; no clear D gene. V dropped 1 base and J dropped 7 bases, with 7 bases sitting between them. CDR3 length: 12 residues. Germline V gene sequence: CDR1 SGHDN, CDR2 FVKESK. The CDR3 DNA is TGTGCCAGCAGCCAAGTGCGGGGTGAAGCTTTCTTT. Translated: CASSQVRGEAFF.

This clonotype was counted at least ten times. The chain uses TRBV18 and TRBJ1-3; 7 positions agree with TRBD1. CDR1 KGHSH and CDR2 LQKENI come from the germline V gene. V was pared by 3 bases and J by 4 bases, with 9 bases of the junction left unmatched. The CDR3 is 16 residues long. CDR3 bases: TGTGCCAGCTCACCGAGGACCAGGGGGACCGGAAACACCATATATTTT. Its protein is CASSPRTRGTGNTIYF.

There are many counts of this clonotype. A junction end diverges from the germline sequence, so it may reflect a read error. The chain has TRBV2 and TRBJ2-5; unclear D gene. This CDR3 is 15 amino acids long. In germline, CDR1 is SNHLY, CDR2 FYNNEI. The CDR3 bases are TGTGCCAGCAGTGTTTCCCTAAAGTCCCAAGAGCCCCAGTACTTC. Encoded protein: CASSVSLKSQEPQYF.